What follows are 13 T cell receptor beta chains derived from one specimen sequenced in a study of T cells in women clearing cervical HPV infection. The table came from immunoSEQ multiplex PCR; TCRdb's copy has only in-frame clones and leaves some out. Its clone listing holds some 43,000 clones. The sample consisted of blood buffy coat. These receptor sequences come from a woman aged 18-69 years with a cervical HPV16 infection that either progressed to CIN3+ or cleared (not recorded which).

As regards this clone: The sequenced fragment ends 3 residues before the CDR3 boundary, so the rest is inferred from the germline J gene. J is TRBJ2-2 and V is TRBV7-2; 7 nucleotides line up with TRBD1. Germline CDR1 is SGHTA and CDR2 is FQGNSA. The CDR3 is made up of 13 amino acids. Partial CDR3 DNA: TGTGCCAGCACGACAGGGCTTAGTGAAAAG. Translation gives CASTTGLSEK. The entire CDR3 is CASTTGLSEKLFF.

A remark on this clone: From the germline J gene comes the end of the CDR3, since the read stops 3 residues before it. This rearrangement joins TRBV6-2 or TRBV6-3 to TRBJ2-1; 7 bases align to TRBD1. Germline V CDR1 and CDR2: MNHEY, SVGEGT. The trim removed 4 bases at V and 0 bases at J, leaving 0 bases unmatched. The CDR3 has 14 residues. The sequenced part of the CDR3 DNA is TGTGCCAGCAGTTGGGACAGCTCCTACAATGAG. The encoded protein is CASSWDSSYNE. The complete CDR3 sequence is CASSWDSSYNEQFF.

A word on this clone: Read coverage stops 3 residues before the CDR3 terminus; the germline J gene supplies the remainder. The chain combines TRBV7-9 with TRBJ1-2; possible D gene TRBD1, 5 bases. The V and J ends lost 5 bases and 3 bases respectively, with 13 bases between them. Germline V gene lookup returns CDR1 SEHNR and CDR2 FQNEAQ (reference sequence). This CDR3 has 14 residues. Incomplete CDR3 DNA: TGTGCCAGCAGCCCCGCGACAGAATACTATGGC. Translated: CASSPATEYYG. In full, the CDR3 is CASSPATEYYGYTF.

Worth noting for this clone: The CDR3 is cut off 3 residues early in the read; its end comes from the germline J gene. J is TRBJ1-1 and V is TRBV5-1, with 9 bases lining up with TRBD1. The CDR3 extends over 16 amino acids. The junction had 12 bases not matched to a gene; V was cut back by 6 bases and J by 3 bases. Germline CDR1 SGHRS, CDR2 YFSETQ. The covered CDR3 bases are TGCGCCAGCACCCGGGGACAGGGAGAATGGGACACTGAA. This codes for CASTRGQGEWDTE. The whole CDR3 is CASTRGQGEWDTEAFF.

Notes on this clone: The read comes to an end 3 residues before the CDR3 does, leaving the germline J gene to fill in the end. This chain joins TRBV5-1 and TRBJ2-2, with 7 bases fitting TRBD1. The CDR3 runs 16 residues. The germline gives CDR1 SGHRS, CDR2 YFSETQ. V trimming: 0 bases; J trimming: 8 bases; junction bases outside the gene matches: 10. CDR3 region: CASSLEGTDLTGELFF. The sequenced CDR3 bases are TGCGCCAGCAGCTTGGAAGGGACAGACTTAACAGGGGAG.

On this clone itself: The read ends 3 residues early relative to the CDR3; the germline J gene fills the gap. The chain carries TRBV14 and TRBJ2-1, with a possible D match to TRBD1 (6 bases). CDR1 SGHDN and CDR2 FVKESK come from the germline V gene. CDR3 size: 15 residues. V was trimmed by 0 bases and J by 0 bases, leaving 6 bases between them. CDR3 bases read: TGTGCCAGCAGCCAAGAACAGGGCTCCTACAATGAG. This gives the protein CASSQEQGSYNE. From start to end, the CDR3 is CASSQEQGSYNEQFF.

Note on this clone: The read finishes 3 residues shy of the CDR3 end, and the germline J gene is used to complete it. The V call is TRBV19, the J call TRBJ1-4; TRBD1 agrees at 12 bases. V was clipped by 3 bases and J by 6 bases; unmatched bases: 11. Per germline, CDR1 LNHDA and CDR2 SQIVND (reference sequence). CDR3 length: 18 residues. The DNA read from the CDR3 is TGTGCCAGTAGTATTACTCGGGACAGGGGGCTTCCGGATGAAAAA. The encoded protein is CASSITRDRGLPDEK. The CDR3 in full is CASSITRDRGLPDEKLFF.

Comments on this clone: Read sequence stops 3 residues before the CDR3 end, and the germline J gene provides the missing end. V usage is TRBV5-1 and J usage is TRBJ2-1, with TRBD2 as a possible D gene (5 bases). The V end was cut by 2 bases, the J end by 0 bases, with 15 bases between. This CDR3 has 17 amino acids. CDR1 is SGHRS, CDR2 YFSETQ, per germline. Here the CDR3 reads CASSFLESGSSYNEQFF. CDR3 DNA, as far as it was read: TGCGCCAGCAGCTTTCTGGAAAGCGGAAGCTCCTACAATGAG. Full variable domain (rest looked up from reference TRBV5-1 and TRBJ2-1): KAGVTQTPRYLIKTRGQQVTLSCSPISGHRSVSWYQQTPGQGLQFLFEYFSETQRNKGNFPGRFSGRQFSNSRSEMNVSTLELGDSALYLCASSFLESGSSYNEQFFGPGTRLTVL.

Turning to this clone: The read terminates 3 residues ahead of where the CDR3 ends, so the germline J gene completes it. The V and J genes are TRBV29-1 and TRBJ2-5; D gene unclear. Between the trimmed V and J ends, which lost 2 bases and 0 bases, there was a span of 7 bases. The CDR3 extends over 13 amino acids. Germline CDR1 SQVTM, CDR2 ANQGSEA. The covered CDR3 bases are TGCAGCGTTGAATCGGCGGACCAAGAGACC. As protein: CSVESADQET. The whole CDR3 protein reads CSVESADQETQYF.

On this clone: Read sequence stops 3 residues before the CDR3 end, and the germline J gene provides the missing end. The chain uses TRBV20-1 and TRBJ2-7; tentatively, D is TRBD2 (6 bases). Per germline, CDR1 DFQATT and CDR2 SNEGSKA (reference sequence). V lost 6 bases, J lost 4 bases, and 13 bases lay in between. This CDR3 region has 12 residues. The CDR3 protein is CSAGPGTYEQYF. CDR3 bases read: TGCAGTGCCGGGCCAGGGACTTACGAG.

The sequenced CDR3 bases are TGTGCCAGCAAGGACAGGGACACCGGGGAG. Its translation is CASKDRDTGE. The full CDR3 protein reads CASKDRDTGELFF. The V gene is TRBV2, the J gene TRBJ2-2; the match to TRBD1 covers 8 bases. The CDR3 is cut off 3 residues early in the read; its end comes from the germline J gene. The ends lost 7 bases at V and 3 bases at J; junction bases unmatched: 1. Germline-derived CDR1 and CDR2 are SNHLY and FYNNEI. The CDR3 spans 13 residues.

Remarks on this clone: The read falls 3 residues short of the CDR3 end, and the missing part is taken from the germline J gene. V gene TRBV5-1 combines with J gene TRBJ2-2; 7 bases fit TRBD2. The CDR3 contains 16 residues. CDR1 is SGHRS and CDR2 is YFSETQ in the germline V gene. The chain's CDR3 is CASSTAGPGGNSPLFF. The part of the CDR3 DNA that was read is TGCGCCAGCAGCACAGCGGGACCGGGAGGAAATTCACCG.

With regard to this clone: The read terminates 3 residues ahead of where the CDR3 ends, so the germline J gene completes it. The V call is TRBV10-3, the J call TRBJ1-1; the D gene is possibly TRBD1 (5 bases). The CDR3 is made up of 11 amino acids. The germline gives CDR1 ENHRY, CDR2 SYGVKD. The CDR3 region is CAISWGDEAFF. CDR3 bases read: TGTGCCATCAGCTGGGGGGACGAG.